This T cell receptor beta chain derives from a study of PD-1 blockade in classical Hodgkin lymphoma. Study results and limitations: By C4D1, diversity of CD4+ TCRs had risen significantly, whereas that of CD8+ TCRs had not. When nivolumab was started under 1 year after ASCT, patients were excluded.

Comments on this clone: The antigen is undetermined.

TCRdb's table, derived via immunoSEQ multiplex PCR, lists solely in-frame clones and lacks some. Altogether 80,000 to 100,000 clones are present, more than 80% being singletons, with the ten largest covering 15% to 20%. Patients all relapsed after autologous stem cell transplantation, and there was variation in brentuximab vedotin exposure. Responses achieved at best were complete response, partial response or progressive disease. V lost 1 base and J lost 3, with 14 bases in between. The germline CDR1 and CDR2 sequences are SGHRS and YFSETQ. The CDR3 runs 15 residues. The TCR sequence derives from a human donor with classical Hodgkin lymphoma. The sample in question was peripheral blood mononuclear cells (PBMCs), obtained before the second cycle of nivolumab. The rearrangement uses TRBV5-1 and TRBJ2-7; D remains ambiguous. CDR3 loop: CASSLYRQDIYEQYF. For the CDR3, the DNA is TGCGCCAGCAGCTTGTACCGGCAGGATATCTACGAGCAGTACTTC.